Given below is one T cell receptor beta chain in context. What it binds is not known. The CDR3 length is 14 residues. CDR1 and CDR2 from the germline V gene are LGHDT and YNNKEL (reference sequence). Trimming stripped 6 bases from V and 8 bases from J, with 16 bases between. This sample is drawn from a study of T cell responses to AZD1222 COVID-19 vaccine. The study's findings and limits: The breadth and depth of Spike-specific TCRs increased once two AZD1222 doses had been given. Most donors were white British, females outnumbered males, and clonal diversity was possibly underestimated.

Some clones are missing from TCRdb's copy, which holds only in-frame ones; the method was immunoSEQ multiplex PCR. Among approximately 68,000 clones listed, around 89% were seen once. This specimen was peripheral blood, taken 28 days after the second dose of the MenACWY control vaccine. The sequence was collected from an adult who received the MenACWY meningococcal vaccine as a control. This chain uses TRBV3-1 (or the pseudogene TRBV3-2) with TRBJ1-4; D is undetermined. The CDR3 DNA is TGTGCCAGCAGTGAGAGGTCCCTGGGCGAAAAACTGTTTTTT. Amino acids: CASSERSLGEKLFF.